Sequencing of this T cell receptor beta chain was carried out in a study of blood T cell repertoires in COVID-19. Libraries were prepared by immunoSEQ multiplex PCR; TCRdb keeps only in-frame clonotypes and omits some of them. The repertoire holds 150,000 to 200,000 clones, with 80% to 90% as singletons. The CDR3 spans 17 residues. Per germline, CDR1 KGHSH and CDR2 LQKENI. With 3 bases clipped from V and 2 bases from J, the junction kept 8 bases outside the gene matches. The sequence was obtained from a woman of 80 years or more with acute or convalescent COVID-19. The chain has TRBV18 and TRBJ2-1; 9 nucleotides align to TRBD2. Sequencing used peripheral blood. The DNA of the CDR3 is TGTGCCAGCTCACCCTACAGCGGGGGGCCCACCTACAATGAGCAGTTCTTC. Its protein product is CASSPYSGGPTYNEQFF. Full variable domain (remainder filled in from reference TRBV18 and TRBJ2-1): NAGVMQNPRHLVRRRGQEARLRCSPMKGHSHVYWYRQLPEEGLKFMVYLQKENIIDESGMPKERFSAEFPKEGPSILRIQQVVRGDSAAYFCASSPYSGGPTYNEQFFGPGTRLTVL.